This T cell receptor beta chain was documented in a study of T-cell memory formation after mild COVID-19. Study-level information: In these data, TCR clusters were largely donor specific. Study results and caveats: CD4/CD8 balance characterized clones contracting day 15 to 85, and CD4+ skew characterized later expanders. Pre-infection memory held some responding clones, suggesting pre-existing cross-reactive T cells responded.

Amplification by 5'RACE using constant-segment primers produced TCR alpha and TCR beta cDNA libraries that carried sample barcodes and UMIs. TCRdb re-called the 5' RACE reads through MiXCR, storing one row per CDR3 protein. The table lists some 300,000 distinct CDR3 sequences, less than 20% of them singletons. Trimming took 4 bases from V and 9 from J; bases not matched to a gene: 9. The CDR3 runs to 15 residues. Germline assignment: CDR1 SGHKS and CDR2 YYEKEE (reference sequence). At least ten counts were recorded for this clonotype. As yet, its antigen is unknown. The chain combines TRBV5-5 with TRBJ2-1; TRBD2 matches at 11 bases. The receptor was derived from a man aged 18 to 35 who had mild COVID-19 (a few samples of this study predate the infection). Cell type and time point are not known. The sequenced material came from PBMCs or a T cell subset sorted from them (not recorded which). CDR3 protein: CASSPWASGGFEQFF. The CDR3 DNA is TGTGCCAGCAGCCCCTGGGCTAGCGGGGGGTTTGAGCAGTTCTTC. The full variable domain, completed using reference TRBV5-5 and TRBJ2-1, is DAGVTQSPTHLIKTRGQQVTLRCSPISGHKSVSWYQQVLGQGPQFIFQYYEKEERGRGNFPDRFSARQFPNYSSELNVNALLLGDSALYLCASSPWASGGFEQFFGPGTRLTVL.